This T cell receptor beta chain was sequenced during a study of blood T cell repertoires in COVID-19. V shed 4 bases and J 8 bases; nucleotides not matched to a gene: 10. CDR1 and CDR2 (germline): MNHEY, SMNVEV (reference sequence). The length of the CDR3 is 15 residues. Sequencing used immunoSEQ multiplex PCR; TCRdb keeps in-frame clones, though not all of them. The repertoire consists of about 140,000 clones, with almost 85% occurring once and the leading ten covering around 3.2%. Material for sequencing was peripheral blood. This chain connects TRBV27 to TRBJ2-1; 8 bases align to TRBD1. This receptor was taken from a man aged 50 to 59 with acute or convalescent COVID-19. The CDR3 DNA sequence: TGTGCCAGCAGTTCGGCGGACTTACAGGGGGATGAGCAGTTCTTC. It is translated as CASSSADLQGDEQFF.